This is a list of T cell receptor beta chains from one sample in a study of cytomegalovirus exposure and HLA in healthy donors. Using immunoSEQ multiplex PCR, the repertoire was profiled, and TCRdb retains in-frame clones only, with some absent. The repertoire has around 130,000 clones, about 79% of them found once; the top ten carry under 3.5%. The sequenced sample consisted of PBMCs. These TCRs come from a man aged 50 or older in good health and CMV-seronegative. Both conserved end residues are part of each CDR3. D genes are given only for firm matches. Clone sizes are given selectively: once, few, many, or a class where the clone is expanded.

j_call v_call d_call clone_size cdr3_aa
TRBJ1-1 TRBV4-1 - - CASSFQGGTEAFF
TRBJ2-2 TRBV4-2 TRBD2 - CASSPGFSGGAEGELFF
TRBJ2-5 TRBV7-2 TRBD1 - CASSLDAGGGQTQYF
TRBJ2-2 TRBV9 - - CASSVGQTNTGELFF
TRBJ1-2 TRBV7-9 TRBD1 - CASTGDLGQGGNYGYTF
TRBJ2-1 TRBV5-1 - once CASSLSGNEQFF
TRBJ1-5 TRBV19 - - CASSIETGGAQHF
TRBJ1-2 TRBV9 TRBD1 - CASSPGQGGNYGYTF
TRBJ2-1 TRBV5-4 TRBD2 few CASSFPGSGGDIEQFF
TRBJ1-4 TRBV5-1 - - CASSLQGSNEKLFF
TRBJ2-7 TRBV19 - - CASSIGRAYEQYF
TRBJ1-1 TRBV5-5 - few CASSPGHMNTEAFF
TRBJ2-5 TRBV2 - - CASSEPSLMARVEETQYF
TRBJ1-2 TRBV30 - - CAWGTPGVSGYTF
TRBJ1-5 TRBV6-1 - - CASENIHSNQPQHF
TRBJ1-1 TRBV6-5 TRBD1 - CASSYSWDSLNTEAFF
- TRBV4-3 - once CASSQDQASSGNTIYF
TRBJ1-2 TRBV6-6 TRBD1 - CAGKTGDGYTF
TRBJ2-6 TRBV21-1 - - CASSRRDRRPRRANVLTF
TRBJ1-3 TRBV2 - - CASSVGQPGNTIYF
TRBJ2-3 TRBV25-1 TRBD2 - CASRSRAGGLSDTQYF
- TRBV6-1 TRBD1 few CASSPGQGYYEQYF
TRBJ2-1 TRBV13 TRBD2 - CASSISGTSGGAGSYNEQFF
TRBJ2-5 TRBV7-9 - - CASSLGGEGQETQYF
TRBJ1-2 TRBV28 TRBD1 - CASRSRDRMSYGYTF
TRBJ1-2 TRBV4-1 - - CASSQGIPGSVGYTF
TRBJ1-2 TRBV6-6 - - CASSLLRPGANYGYTF
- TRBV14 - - CASSQDGGRISYEQYF
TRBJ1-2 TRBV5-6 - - CASSLALGSWSGYTF
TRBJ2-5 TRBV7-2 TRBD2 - CASSLGASGEETQYF
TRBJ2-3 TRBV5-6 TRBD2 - CASSQTSGTDTQYF
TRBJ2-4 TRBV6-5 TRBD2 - CASTTAGGKNIQYF
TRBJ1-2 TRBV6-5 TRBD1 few CASSTGAGGYTF
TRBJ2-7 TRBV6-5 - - CASSAGSYEQYF
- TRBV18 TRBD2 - CASSVTSGGAYEQYF
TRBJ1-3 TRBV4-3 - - CASSQGSREASGNTIYF
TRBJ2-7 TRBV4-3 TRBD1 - CASSQGVQDRYRSYEQYF
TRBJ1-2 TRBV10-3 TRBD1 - CAISESRQGAIYGYTF
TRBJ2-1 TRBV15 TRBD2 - CATTAPGGSYNEQFF
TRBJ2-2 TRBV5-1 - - CASSFVQGNTGELFF
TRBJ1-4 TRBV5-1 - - CASGAGGPNEKLFF
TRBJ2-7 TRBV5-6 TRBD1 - CASSLIRDRGHEQYF
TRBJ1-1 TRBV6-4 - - CASSVEGDTEAFF
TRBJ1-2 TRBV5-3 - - CARSLELWTATAVAYGYTF
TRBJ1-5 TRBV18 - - CASSQGVGNQPQHF
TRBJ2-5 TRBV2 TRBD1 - CASRDRGETQYF
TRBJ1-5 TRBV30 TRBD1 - CAWSVGPGQGIQPQHF
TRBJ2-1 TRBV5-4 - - CASSSTLASDEQFF
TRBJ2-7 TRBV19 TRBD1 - CASSPGQSYEQYF
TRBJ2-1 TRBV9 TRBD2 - CASSEGTSGGDSSYNEQFF
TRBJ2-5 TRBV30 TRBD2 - CAWSAGGTRETQYF
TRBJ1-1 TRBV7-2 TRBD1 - CASSRGTALVNTEAFF
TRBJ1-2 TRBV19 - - CASTDQGGYTF
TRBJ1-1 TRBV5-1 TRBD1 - CASSVDRATEAFF